Presented here are 31 T cell receptor beta chains from one specimen sequenced in a study of T cell responses to AZD1222 COVID-19 vaccine (dated by TCRdb to the early 2020s). The protocol used for the library was the immunoSEQ multiplex PCR assay. The immuneACCESS repertoire file appears here via TCRdb, limited to in-frame rearrangements. These files lack a portion of the clones; in checked studies, under half of the deficit traces to unresolved V genes, and the cause of the others is not known. The sample includes some 40,000 clones, with around 82% observed a single time. Around 3.6% of the sample is held by the ten biggest clonotypes. In the paper's terms, the time point label means: baseline before first vaccination. The material sequenced was peripheral blood, taken on day 0 of AZD1222 vaccination. The receptors stem from an adult in good health.

This chain links TRBV2 with TRBJ1-1; D remains unclear. This CDR3 contains 14 residues. V shed 6 bases and J shed 1 base, with 12 bases lying between them. CDR1 and CDR2 (germline): SNHLY, FYNNEI. This CDR3 is CASSSLEGNTEAFF. CDR3 sequence (DNA): TGTGCCAGCAGCTCCTTGGAGGGGAACACTGAAGCTTTCTTT.

J is TRBJ1-2 and V is TRBV7-2, with D perhaps TRBD1 (5 bases). V lost 2 bases and J lost 7, with 11 bases in between. The CDR3 has 13 residues. From germline, CDR1 is SGHTA and CDR2 FQGNSA. CDR3 sequence (DNA): TGTGCCAGCAGCTTACAGGGAGGAGCTGGCTACACCTTC. Its protein product is CASSLQGGAGYTF.

This clone was observed a single time. The chain joins TRBV6-1 to TRBJ2-2; D uncertain. V was cut by 3 bases and J by 2 bases, with 4 bases left in between. CDR1 and CDR2 from the germline V gene are MNHNS and SASEGT. CDR3 length: 13 amino acids. CDR3 DNA sequence: TGTGCCAGCAGTGACGACAACACCGGGGAGCTGTTTTTT. It specifies CASSDDNTGELFF.

The CDR3 here is CASSVAQTGNTIYF. The CDR3 bases are TGTGCCAGCAGCGTAGCACAGACTGGAAACACCATATATTTT. V and J are TRBV9 and TRBJ1-3; D ambiguous. Germline loops: CDR1 SGDLS, CDR2 YYNGEE. V lost 0 bases and J lost 2, with 6 bases in between. The CDR3 consists of 14 residues.

The chain couples TRBV10-2 to TRBJ2-1; weak D call: TRBD2 (6 bases). Germline V gives CDR1 WSHSY, CDR2 SAAADI. Between the trimmed V and J ends, which lost 4 bases and 0 bases, there was a span of 16 bases. This CDR3 has 17 residues. CDR3 amino acids: CASSGGVGGFSYNEQFF. The DNA of the CDR3 is TGCGCCAGCAGTGGGGGGGTAGGAGGCTTCTCCTACAATGAGCAGTTCTTC.

This chain connects TRBV4-3 to TRBJ1-1, with unresolved D. V was pared by 0 bases and J by 3 bases, with 11 bases between. CDR1 and CDR2 (germline): LGHNA, YSLEER. The CDR3 is 15 residues long. CDR3 nucleotides: TGCGCCAGCAGCCAAGATGTCCCCCTGTACACTGAAGCTTTCTTT. Translated: CASSQDVPLYTEAFF.

The V gene is TRBV7-2, the J gene TRBJ1-5; TRBD1 is a possible D gene (6 bases). In germline, CDR1 is SGHTA, CDR2 FQGNSA. V dropped 1 base and J dropped 2 bases, with 9 bases sitting between them. The CDR3 runs 15 residues. CDR3: CASSLDRVRNQPQHF. CDR3 bases: TGTGCCAGCAGCTTAGACAGGGTCCGCAATCAGCCCCAGCATTTT.

This clone has only a few counts. The DNA for the CDR3 is TGTGCCAGCAGCTTAGGACAGCCCACAGATACGCAGTATTTT. This sequence encodes CASSLGQPTDTQYF. The gene calls are TRBV11-3 and TRBJ2-3; maybe TRBD1 (5 bases). Germline V gives CDR1 SGHNT, CDR2 YENEEA. This CDR3 contains 14 residues. V lost 1 base and J lost 2, with 7 bases in between.

A few counts support this clone. For the CDR3, the DNA is TGTGCCAGCAGCTTAGAAAGCGTGGGGACCCAGTACTTC. As protein: CASSLESVGTQYF. The V call is TRBV7-9, the J call TRBJ2-5; D uncertain. CDR1 is SEHNR, CDR2 FQNEAQ, per germline (reference sequence). The CDR3 has 13 amino acids. Trimming left V 1 base short and J 7 bases short, with 10 bases between.

This clone has more than one count but fewer than ten. The chain combines TRBV7-6 with TRBJ2-3, with 7 bases lining up with TRBD2. The CDR3 has 17 residues. Germline assignment: CDR1 SGHVS and CDR2 FNYEAQ. The V and J ends lost 0 bases and 4 bases, in that order; junction bases with no gene match: 10. CDR3 region: CASSLAQYGGVADTQYF. CDR3 bases: TGTGCCAGCAGCTTAGCGCAATATGGGGGGGTCGCAGATACGCAGTATTTT.

This chain connects TRBV10-3 to TRBJ1-2, with TRBD1 as a possible D gene (6 bases). Trimming cost V 5 bases and J 3 bases, with 10 bases left between them. The CDR3 covers 13 residues. CDR1 is ENHRY and CDR2 is SYGVKD in the germline V gene. This chain's CDR3 is CAISQGSDYGYTF. The CDR3 DNA reads as TGTGCCATCAGTCAGGGGTCTGACTATGGCTACACCTTC.

V and J are TRBV3-1 (or the pseudogene TRBV3-2) and TRBJ2-7; D unresolved. Germline V gene data show CDR1 as LGHDT and CDR2 as YNNKEL (reference sequence). CDR3 length equals 15 residues. Trimming left V 2 bases short and J 3 bases short, with 14 bases between. The chain's CDR3 is CASSQQVTSIYEQYF. The DNA for the CDR3 is TGTGCCAGCAGCCAACAAGTAACCTCGATCTACGAGCAGTACTTC.

Only one count was recorded for this clone. The chain carries TRBV7-9 and TRBJ1-2, with D unresolved. The CDR3 has 11 residues. Germline values: CDR1 SEHNR, CDR2 FQNEAQ (reference sequence). V was shortened by 1 base and J by 11 bases, with 8 bases between the two germline ends. CDR3 nucleotide sequence: TGTGCCAGCAGCTTAGGCGCCGGATACACCTTC. This gives the protein CASSLGAGYTF.

This chain links TRBV5-4 with TRBJ2-5, with 8 positions matching TRBD2. Germline trimming cut 2 bases from V and 3 bases from J; bases unmatched to any gene: 9. Germline CDR1 SGHNT, CDR2 YYREEE (reference sequence). The length of the CDR3 is 16 residues. The CDR3: CASSFGVAGSKETQYF. CDR3 in DNA: TGTGCCAGCAGCTTCGGGGTAGCGGGGAGTAAAGAGACCCAGTACTTC. The full variable domain, with the rest looked up from reference TRBV5-4 and TRBJ2-5, is ETGVTQSPTHLIKTRGQQVTLRCSSQSGHNTVSWYQQALGQGPQFIFQYYREEENGRGNFPPRFSGLQFPNYSSELNVNALELDDSALYLCASSFGVAGSKETQYFGPGTRLLVL.

The gene calls are TRBV7-6 and TRBJ1-4, with D uncertain. The V gene lost 5 bases and the J gene lost 0 bases, with 22 bases spanning the gap. Per germline, CDR1 SGHVS and CDR2 FNYEAQ. The CDR3 contains 19 residues. The CDR3 region is CASSPMSGVRFSTNEKLFF. The CDR3 region has the DNA TGTGCCAGCAGCCCGATGTCCGGCGTCAGGTTCTCAACTAATGAAAAACTGTTTTTT.

The chain recombines TRBV15 with TRBJ1-5, with no clear D. Germline lookup yields CDR1 LNHNV and CDR2 YYDKDF (reference sequence). V was clipped by 1 base and J by 2 bases, with 12 bases between them. The CDR3 consists of 16 residues. The CDR3 bases are TGTGCCACCAGCAGAGGGTATCCTAGCGGCAATCAGCCCCAGCATTTT. Protein: CATSRGYPSGNQPQHF.

This chain connects TRBV18 to TRBJ2-2, with a weak D call TRBD1 (5 bases). The V gene's germline CDR1 is KGHSH and CDR2 LQKENI. The V end lost 4 bases, the J end lost 3 bases, and 15 bases lay between the germline ends. The CDR3 is made up of 16 amino acids. The CDR3 region is CASSLGEGGDTGELFF. CDR3 DNA sequence: TGTGCCAGCTCACTAGGGGAAGGCGGAGACACCGGGGAGCTGTTTTTT.

The gene calls are TRBV7-9 and TRBJ2-1, with D hard to call. Germline V gene lookup returns CDR1 SEHNR and CDR2 FQNEAQ (reference sequence). Between the trimmed V and J ends, which lost 2 bases and 10 bases, there was a span of 9 bases. This CDR3 contains 12 residues. In DNA form, the CDR3 reads TGTGCCAGCAGCTTAAGTGAGGCAGAGCAGTTCTTC. It codes for CASSLSEAEQFF.

This chain connects TRBV4-1 to TRBJ1-1; D is ambiguous. CDR1 MGHRA and CDR2 YSYEKL come from the germline V gene. This CDR3 is built from 19 residues. Deletions cut 0 bases from V and 0 bases from J, with 20 bases between. The CDR3 sequence is CASSQDRERMAGLNTEAFF. CDR3 in DNA: TGCGCCAGCAGCCAAGATCGGGAGAGGATGGCGGGGTTGAACACTGAAGCTTTCTTT.

The chain employs TRBV5-6 and TRBJ1-1, with TRBD1 as a possible D gene (5 bases). Trimming took 4 bases from V and 11 from J, leaving 18 bases between them. CDR3 length: 13 amino acids. CDR1 is SGHDT, CDR2 YYEEEE, per germline. CDR3 region: CASSTDSPGGAFF. In nucleotides, the CDR3 is TGTGCCAGCAGCACCGACAGCCCGGGAGGGGCTTTCTTT. Supplemented by reference TRBV5-6 and TRBJ1-1, the full variable domain reads DAGVTQSPTHLIKTRGQQVTLRCSPKSGHDTVSWYQQALGQGPQFIFQYYEEEERQRGNFPDRFSGHQFPNYSSELNVNALLLGDSALYLCASSTDSPGGAFFGQGTRLTVV.

V usage is TRBV29-1 and J usage is TRBJ1-4; 7 bases align to TRBD1. J gave up 3 bases and V 7 bases, and 8 bases lay outside the gene matches. CDR3 size: 14 residues. Looked up from germline, CDR1 is SQVTM and CDR2 is ANQGSEA. CDR3 coding DNA: TGCAGCGCCGATACCGGGACAGCTAATGAAAAACTGTTTTTT. It is translated as CSADTGTANEKLFF.

This chain connects TRBV28 to TRBJ1-1; D possibly corresponds to TRBD1 (6 bases). Germline V gene lookup returns CDR1 MDHEN and CDR2 SYDVKM. V was shortened by 5 bases and J by 8 bases, with 9 bases between the two germline ends. This CDR3 contains 11 residues. CDR3 coding DNA: TGTGCCAGCAGTGAAAGGGGGGAAGCTTTCTTT. This sequence encodes CASSERGEAFF. Complete variable domain (other parts from reference TRBV28 and TRBJ1-1): DVKVTQSSRYLVKRTGEKVFLECVQDMDHENMFWYRQDPGLGLRLIYFSYDVKMKEKGDIPEGYSVSREKKERFSLILESASTNQTSMYLCASSERGEAFFGQGTRLTVV.

This chain uses TRBV21-1 with TRBJ2-7; the listed D gene, TRBD1, was not tested against the DNA. TRBV21-1 is flagged as a pseudogene. CDR3 length: 18 residues. The CDR3 DNA reads TGTGCCAGCTTCGGTCGACCGACAGACAGGGAGAATTCCTACGAGCAGTACTTC. It is translated as CASFGRPTDRENSYEQYF.

The chain uses TRBV7-2 and TRBJ2-1; D is uncertain. Germline-derived CDR1 and CDR2 are SGHTA and FQGNSA. CDR3 size: 14 residues. The V end was cut by 6 bases, the J end by 6 bases, with 15 bases between. CDR3 in DNA: TGTGCCAGCAGGGACCGAGGCCAGCCCAATGAGCAGTTCTTC. It translates to CASRDRGQPNEQFF.

Only a few counts were recorded for this clone. The rearrangement links TRBV7-8 to TRBJ2-7; 7 nucleotides line up with TRBD1. J was trimmed by 2 bases and V by 1 base; bases with no gene match: 5. Germline assignment: CDR1 SGHVS and CDR2 FQNEAQ. The CDR3 is 15 residues long. For the CDR3, the DNA is TGTGCCAGCAGCTTAGGAGGACAGGCCACCTACGAGCAGTACTTC. Protein: CASSLGGQATYEQYF.

This clone showed up just a few times. The gene calls are TRBV5-5 and TRBJ2-3, with 12 bases that match TRBD2. Germline CDR1 is SGHKS and CDR2 is YYEKEE (reference sequence). The CDR3 is made up of 16 amino acids. Trimming at V came to 4 bases and at J to 4 bases, leaving 7 bases not matched to a gene. The CDR3 DNA follows: TGTGCCAGCAGCGGGCTAGCGGGGGGGCCTGCAGATACGCAGTATTTT. Its protein is CASSGLAGGPADTQYF.

This chain links TRBV28 with TRBJ1-2, with D possibly matching TRBD1 (5 bases). From germline, CDR1 is MDHEN and CDR2 SYDVKM. V lost 6 bases to trimming and J lost 1 base, with 21 bases between them. CDR3 length: 17 amino acids. CDR3 DNA sequence: TGTGCCAGCAGCTCCACGACCGCGGGACGGCTTAACTATGGCTACACCTTC. Translation: CASSSTTAGRLNYGYTF.

The chain recombines TRBV18 with TRBJ2-1; unclear D gene. The CDR3 extends over 12 amino acids. Germline CDR1 KGHSH, CDR2 LQKENI. Trimming removed 2 bases from V and 8 bases from J, with 7 bases in between. The CDR3 sequence is CASSPRADEQFF. DNA of the CDR3: TGTGCCAGCTCACCAAGGGCCGATGAGCAGTTCTTC.

This chain uses TRBV6-5 with TRBJ1-5; D unclear. From germline, CDR1 is MNHEY and CDR2 SVGAGI. This CDR3 has 16 residues. V shed 0 bases and J shed 5 bases, with 14 bases lying between them. The CDR3 loop reads CASSYSNAGLDQPQHF. DNA for the CDR3: TGTGCCAGCAGTTACTCGAACGCAGGACTAGATCAGCCCCAGCATTTT.

The rearrangement uses TRBV5-5 and TRBJ1-4; no reliable D call. The CDR3 is 15 residues long. Trimming removed 0 bases at V and 7 bases at J, with 13 bases between. Germline CDR1 and CDR2: SGHKS and YYEKEE (reference sequence). The CDR3 here is CASSLGVRVGEKLFF. Here the CDR3 DNA reads TGTGCCAGCAGCTTGGGGGTTAGGGTCGGTGAAAAACTGTTTTTT.

The chain links TRBV7-9 to TRBJ1-3; D is unclear. The CDR3 loop spans 15 amino acids. Germline-derived CDR1 and CDR2 are SEHNR and FQNEAQ (reference sequence). Trimming left V 4 bases short and J 2 bases short, with 12 bases between. CDR3 amino acids: CASSSGQDAGNTIYF. In DNA form, the CDR3 reads TGTGCCAGCAGCTCCGGGCAGGATGCTGGAAACACCATATATTTT.